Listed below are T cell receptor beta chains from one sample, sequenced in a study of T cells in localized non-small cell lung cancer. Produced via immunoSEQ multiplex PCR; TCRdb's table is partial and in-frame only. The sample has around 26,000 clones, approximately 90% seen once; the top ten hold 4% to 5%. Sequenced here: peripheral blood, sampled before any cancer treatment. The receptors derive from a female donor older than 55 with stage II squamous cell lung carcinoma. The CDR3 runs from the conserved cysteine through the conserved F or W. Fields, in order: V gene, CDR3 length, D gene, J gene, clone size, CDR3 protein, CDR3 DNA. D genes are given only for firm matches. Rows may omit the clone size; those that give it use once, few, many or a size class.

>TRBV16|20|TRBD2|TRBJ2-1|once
CASSGLAGVGEGSSYNEQFF
TGTGCCAGCAGCGGACTAGCGGGAGTAGGAGAGGGCAGCTCCTACAATGAGCAGTTCTTC
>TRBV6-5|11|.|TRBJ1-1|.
CASRVGTEAFF
TGTGCCAGCAGAGTAGGGACTGAAGCTTTCTTT
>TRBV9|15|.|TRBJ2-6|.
CASSVQGSGANVLTF
TGTGCCAGCAGCGTACAGGGCTCTGGGGCCAACGTCCTGACTTTC
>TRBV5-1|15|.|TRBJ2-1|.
CASSVGGSSYNEQFF
TGCGCCAGCAGCGTAGGGGGTAGCTCCTACAATGAGCAGTTCTTC
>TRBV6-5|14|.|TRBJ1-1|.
CASSYAISATEAFF
TGTGCCAGCAGTTACGCGATATCTGCTACTGAAGCTTTCTTT
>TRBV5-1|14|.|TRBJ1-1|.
CASSPGQGSTEAFF
TGCGCCAGCAGCCCGGGTCAGGGGAGCACTGAAGCTTTCTTT
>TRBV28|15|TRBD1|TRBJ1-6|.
CASSLGTGVHSPLHF
TGTGCCAGCAGTTTAGGGACAGGGGTACATTCACCCCTCCACTTT
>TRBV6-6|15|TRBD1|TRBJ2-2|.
CASTHGTGNTGELFF
TGTGCCAGCACCCACGGGACAGGGAACACCGGGGAGCTGTTTTTT
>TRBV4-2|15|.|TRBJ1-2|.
CASSQELSGNYGYTF
TGTGCCAGCAGCCAAGAGTTGTCCGGAAACTATGGCTACACCTTC
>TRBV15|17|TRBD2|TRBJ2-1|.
CATSRDRGAGRGDEQFF
TGTGCCACCAGCAGAGATCGAGGGGCAGGGAGGGGCGATGAGCAGTTCTTC
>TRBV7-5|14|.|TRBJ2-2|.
CARGGERGTGELFF
TGTGCCAGGGGCGGGGAGCGGGGCACCGGGGAGCTGTTTTTT
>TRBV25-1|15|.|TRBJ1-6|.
CASSEQKTYNSPLHF
TGTGCCAGCAGTGAACAAAAAACCTATAATTCACCCCTCCACTTT
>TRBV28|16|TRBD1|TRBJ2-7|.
CASSLDRTGRSYEQYF
TGTGCCAGCAGTTTGGACCGGACAGGGAGGAGCTACGAGCAGTACTTC
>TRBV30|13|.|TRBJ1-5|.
CAWSVDSNQPQHF
TGTGCCTGGAGTGTCGATTCTAATCAGCCCCAGCATTTT
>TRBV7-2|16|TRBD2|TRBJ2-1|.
CASSLSLAESYNEQFF
TGTGCCAGCAGCTTATCCCTAGCGGAATCCTACAATGAGCAGTTCTTC
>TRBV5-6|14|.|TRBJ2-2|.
CASSLGLNTGELFF
TGTGCCAGCAGCTTAGGACTCAACACCGGGGAGCTGTTTTTT
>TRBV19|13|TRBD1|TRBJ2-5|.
CASSRDREETQYF
TGTGCCAGTAGTCGGGACAGGGAAGAGACCCAGTACTTC
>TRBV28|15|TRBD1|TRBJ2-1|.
CASNPGQGTYNEQFF
TGTGCCAGCAATCCGGGACAGGGGACCTACAATGAGCAGTTCTTC
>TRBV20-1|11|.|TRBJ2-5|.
CSADRVETQYF
TGCAGTGCCGACCGTGTGGAGACCCAGTACTTC
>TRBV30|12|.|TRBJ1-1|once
CAWVGGRGQAFF
TGTGCCTGGGTTGGGGGACGGGGACAAGCTTTCTTT
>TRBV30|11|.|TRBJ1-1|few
CAWTRVTEAFF
TGTGCCTGGACTCGCGTCACTGAAGCTTTCTTT
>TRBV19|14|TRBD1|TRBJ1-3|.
CASSSDRGGNTIYF
TGTGCCAGTAGCTCCGACAGGGGAGGAAACACCATATATTTT
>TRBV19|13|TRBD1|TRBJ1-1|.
CASSPDRGTEAFF
TGTGCCAGTAGTCCGGACAGGGGCACTGAAGCTTTCTTT
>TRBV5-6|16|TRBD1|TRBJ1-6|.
CASNGRGQGGDSPLHF
TGTGCCAGCAACGGCCGGGGACAGGGGGGGGATTCACCCCTCCACTTT
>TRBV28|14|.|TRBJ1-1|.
CASSLSPGNTEAFF
TGTGCCAGCAGTTTAAGTCCAGGGAACACTGAAGCTTTCTTT
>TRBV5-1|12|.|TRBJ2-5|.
CASSLDQETQYF
TGCGCCAGCAGCTTGGATCAAGAGACCCAGTACTTC
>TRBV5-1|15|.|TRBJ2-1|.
CASSLEMTAYNEQFF
TGCGCCAGCAGCTTGGAAATGACAGCCTACAATGAGCAGTTCTTC
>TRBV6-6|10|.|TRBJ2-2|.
CASSRGELFF
TGTGCCAGCTCCCGCGGGGAGCTGTTTTTT
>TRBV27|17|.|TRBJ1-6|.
CASGTGLESSYNSPLHF
TGTGCCAGCGGTACGGGTCTGGAGAGCTCCTATAATTCACCCCTCCACTTT